A selection of T cell receptor beta chains follows, all from one sample in a study of graft-versus-host responses after intestinal transplantation. Their antigens are not known. The assay was immunoSEQ multiplex PCR, and TCRdb's table has in-frame clones only and misses some. Counted here are 77,000 or so clones, about 94% occurring once; the ten biggest clones make up around 0.56%. Sequences were derived from unstimulated CD8+ T cells sorted from spleen or lymph node cells, sampled before intestinal transplant. Receptors were obtained from a human donor who received an intestinal transplant. Each CDR3 is given with its conserved first and last residue. A D gene is named only where the DNA matches it firmly. Size is omitted from some rows. Given values are once, few, many or a class for expanded clones.

j_gene,d_gene,abundance,v_gene,CDR3nt,CDR3aa
TRBJ2-1,TRBD2,.,TRBV5-1,TGCGCCAGCAGCCCGGGACTAGCGGGAGTTCCGGACGATGAGCAGTTCTTC,CASSPGLAGVPDDEQFF
TRBJ2-3,TRBD2,.,TRBV28,TGTGCCAGCAGTTTTGTAGCGGGTGGCACAGATACGCAGTATTTT,CASSFVAGGTDTQYF
TRBJ2-6,.,.,TRBV9,TGTGCCAGCAGCGTTACCCTCACTGGGGCCAACGTCCTGACTTTC,CASSVTLTGANVLTF
TRBJ1-5,.,once,TRBV9,TGTGCCAGCAGCCCCCAGGGCGATCAGCCCCAGCATTTT,CASSPQGDQPQHF
TRBJ2-5,TRBD2,.,TRBV4-1,TGCGCCAGCAGCCAAGTTTTTTGGGGGGGAAGGGAGACCCAGTACTTC,CASSQVFWGGRETQYF
TRBJ1-3,.,.,TRBV30,TGTGCCTGGAGTGTAGGTGGACTTGTATTTGGAAACACCATATATTTT,CAWSVGGLVFGNTIYF
TRBJ2-1,.,.,TRBV5-1,TGCGCCAGCAGCTTGGCCGATACAGGGTCAAGGTACAATGAGCAGTTCTTC,CASSLADTGSRYNEQFF
TRBJ2-1,.,.,TRBV27,TGTGCCAGCAGTTTTGGGGTGAGCTCCTACAATGAGCAGTTCTTC,CASSFGVSSYNEQFF
TRBJ2-1,.,.,TRBV5-1,TGCGCCAGCAGCTTGGTAGTAGTGGTACCCGTACCCCTACTCTTCCTCTACAATGAGCAGTTCTTC,CASSLVVVVPVPLLFLYNEQFF
TRBJ2-5,TRBD1,once,TRBV5-4,TGTGCCAGCAGCCCACCGGGACAGGGGCCAGGGGAGCAGTACTTC,CASSPPGQGPGEQYF
TRBJ1-3,.,.,TRBV7-9,TGTGCCAGCAGCCCGTCCCACTCTGGAAACACCATATATTTT,CASSPSHSGNTIYF
TRBJ2-7,TRBD2,.,TRBV6-5,TGTGCCAGCAGTTACGGGGTTAGCGGGAGCTTGGGCGAGCAGTACTTC,CASSYGVSGSLGEQYF
TRBJ2-5,TRBD1,.,TRBV27,TGTGCCAGCAGTTTGGGGGACAGGGGTGAGACCCAGTACTTC,CASSLGDRGETQYF
TRBJ1-1,.,.,TRBV15,TGTGCCACCAGCAGAGACAGCGACACTGAAGCTTTCTTT,CATSRDSDTEAFF
TRBJ2-5,TRBD1,few,TRBV6-4,TGTGCCAGCAGTGACCCGAGACAGGGGCCAGAGACCCAGTACTTC,CASSDPRQGPETQYF
TRBJ2-5,TRBD1,.,TRBV5-1,TGCGCCAGCAGCTCCGGACAGGGCCCCGGAGAGACCCAGTACTTC,CASSSGQGPGETQYF
TRBJ2-7,.,few,TRBV5-1,TGCGCCAGCAGCTTGGGGGGGAGTAGCGAGCAGTACTTC,CASSLGGSSEQYF
TRBJ1-5,TRBD1,.,TRBV15,TGTGCCACCAGCAGAGAGGGGGGACAGGGACGACAGCCCCAGCATTTT,CATSREGGQGRQPQHF
TRBJ2-7,TRBD1,once,TRBV29-1,TGCAGCGTTGAGGGGACAGGGGGGGACTACGAGCAGTACTTC,CSVEGTGGDYEQYF
TRBJ2-7,.,.,TRBV6-1,TGTGCCAGCATCAACTCCTACGAGCAGTACTTC,CASINSYEQYF
TRBJ2-1,TRBD2,.,TRBV19,TGTGCCAGTAGTGCCCCGGGACTAGCGGCATACAATGAGCAGTTCTTC,CASSAPGLAAYNEQFF
TRBJ1-1,TRBD1,few,TRBV5-1,TGCGCCAGCAGCTTGGGACAGGGGGCGGGTTCGGTGACTGAAGCTTTCTTT,CASSLGQGAGSVTEAFF
TRBJ1-1,TRBD1,.,TRBV7-9,TGTGCCAGCAGCTCTTTACGGACAGGGGGAAATGAAGCTTTCTTT,CASSSLRTGGNEAFF
TRBJ2-7,.,.,TRBV27,TGTGCCAGCAGTTTACTGCCGGGGTTCGGCGAGCAGTACTTC,CASSLLPGFGEQYF
TRBJ2-1,TRBD2,.,TRBV9,TGTGCCAGCAGCGTAGTGGCTAGCGGGATCCCGCTGAACAATGAGCAGTTCTTC,CASSVVASGIPLNNEQFF
TRBJ2-7,.,.,TRBV30,TGTGCCTGGAGTGTAGGACAGTACTACGAGCAGTACTTC,CAWSVGQYYEQYF
TRBJ2-3,.,.,TRBV9,TGTGCCAGCAGCGACGGGACACCGGTACATACGCAGTATTTT,CASSDGTPVHTQYF
TRBJ1-2,.,once,TRBV4-2,TGTGCCAGCAGCCAAGCTTCATACTATGGCTACACCTTC,CASSQASYYGYTF
TRBJ1-1,.,.,TRBV29-1,TGCAGCGCCTTACGAGTAACTTCGAACACTGAAGCTTTCTTT,CSALRVTSNTEAFF
TRBJ1-2,.,once,TRBV4-1,TGCGCCAGCAGCCAAGCCGGGACTGTATATGGCTACACCTTC,CASSQAGTVYGYTF
TRBJ2-7,TRBD1,.,TRBV7-7,TGTGCCAGCAGCCCCGGGACAGGTCCGTACGAGCAGTACTTC,CASSPGTGPYEQYF
TRBJ1-5,.,.,TRBV27,TGTGCCAGCGGGAGCAATCAGCCCCAGCATTTT,CASGSNQPQHF
TRBJ2-7,TRBD1,.,TRBV25-1,TGTGCCAGCAGTGCCGGAACAGGGGATGGCGAGCAGTACTTC,CASSAGTGDGEQYF
TRBJ2-1,TRBD1,.,TRBV5-1,TGCGCCAGCAGCTCCCTAACTCAGTTGGACAGGGATTATGAGCAGTTCTTC,CASSSLTQLDRDYEQFF
TRBJ1-1,.,.,TRBV2,TGTGCCACCGGGGGGGGTAGAGCTTTCTTT,CATGGGRAFF
TRBJ2-1,.,.,TRBV4-1,TGCGCCAGCAGCCTCGGGGGCGGTTCCTACAATGAGCAGTTCTTC,CASSLGGGSYNEQFF
TRBJ2-1,TRBD2,.,TRBV2,TGTGCCAGCAGTGAACTAGCGGCGAGCTCCTACAATGAGCAGTTCTTC,CASSELAASSYNEQFF